Reported below is one T cell receptor (beta chain). Germline assignment: CDR1 LNHDA and CDR2 SQIVND (reference sequence). V lost 3 bases to trimming and J lost 1 base, with 10 bases between them. There are 14 residues in the CDR3. The source of the sample is a study of identical twins. Each CDR3 protein is one row after TCRdb ran MiXCR on the 5' RACE reads. Among 700,000 or so distinct CDR3 sequences listed, over 8.5% were seen once. These data were likewise used in another study, on yellow fever vaccine responses in identical twins.

The chain couples TRBV19 to TRBJ2-7; D is uncertain. The source is a woman under 30 in good health. Source material: PBMCs. CDR3 sequence reads: CASSIASGSYEQYF. The CDR3 DNA is TGTGCCAGTAGTATCGCCTCCGGTTCCTACGAGCAGTACTTC. Filled out from reference TRBV19 and TRBJ2-7, the complete variable domain reads DGGITQSPKYLFRKEGQNVTLSCEQNLNHDAMYWYRQDPGQGLRLIYYSQIVNDFQKGDIAEGYSVSREKKESFPLTVTSAQKNPTAFYLCASSIASGSYEQYFGPGTRLTVT.